This entry lists 15 T cell receptor beta chains sequenced from one sample in a study of hypomethylating agent response in myelodysplastic syndrome (dated by TCRdb to about 2021). Receptor amplification or capture employed the immunoSEQ multiplex PCR assay. What TCRdb holds here is the immuneACCESS table cut down to in-frame rearrangements. Part of the clones is not present; checked against another copy, under half of the missing clones reflect an unresolved V gene, and the others are unexplained. The sample table shows approximately 6,000 clones, and about 85% are seen once. The top ten constitute approximately 15% of the sample. The input for sequencing was bone marrow, taken before or after starting hypomethylating agent treatment for myelodysplastic syndrome (not recorded which). Every receptor here comes from a human donor with myelodysplastic syndrome.

This rearrangement joins TRBV6-4 to TRBJ2-5; perhaps TRBD2 as D (6 bases). This CDR3 has 15 residues. Germline V gives CDR1 MRHNA, CDR2 SNTAGT. Trimming removed 5 bases from V and 1 base from J, with 14 bases in between. DNA of the CDR3: TGTGCCAGCAGTATTATGGCGGGGCGCCAAGAGACCCAGTACTTC. Translating gives CASSIMAGRQETQYF.

The chain couples TRBV30 to TRBJ1-4; no clear D. Germline V gene data show CDR1 as GTSNPN and CDR2 as SVGIG (reference sequence). The CDR3 extends over 12 amino acids. V shed 2 bases and J shed 8 bases, with 9 bases lying between them. CDR3 sequence (DNA): TGTGCCTGGAGTACAAGAATAGAAAAACTGTTTTTT. Protein sequence: CAWSTRIEKLFF. The full variable domain, its missing parts supplied by reference TRBV30 and TRBJ1-4, is SQTIHQWPATLVQPVGSPLSLECTVEGTSNPNLYWYRQAAGRGLQLLFYSVGIGQISSEVPQNLSASRPQDRQFILSSKKLLLSDSGFYLCAWSTRIEKLFFGSGTQLSVL.

V usage is TRBV19 and J usage is TRBJ1-6; weak D call: TRBD1 (5 bases). The germline V and J ends were trimmed by 11 bases and 7 bases, with 15 bases remaining between them. The length of the CDR3 is 13 residues. Germline CDR1 and CDR2: LNHDA and SQIVND (reference sequence). CDR3 DNA: TGTGCCTCTACTCGGGGCGGAAATTCACCCCTCCACTTT. Translation: CASTRGGNSPLHF.

V and J are TRBV29-1 and TRBJ2-7; a possible D gene is TRBD2 (5 bases). This CDR3 contains 11 residues. Germline V gene lookup returns CDR1 SQVTM and CDR2 ANQGSEA. V was pared by 5 bases and J by 5 bases, with 10 bases between. The CDR3 DNA reads as TGCAGCGTTTCCATCGGGGACGAGCAGTACGTC. This translates into CSVSIGDEQYV.

V and J are TRBV2 and TRBJ1-4; D unclear. This CDR3 is built from 11 residues. V was trimmed by 8 bases and J by 6 bases, leaving 7 bases between them. Germline CDR1 is SNHLY and CDR2 is FYNNEI. The chain's CDR3 is CASGLYEKLFF. The CDR3 nucleotides are TGTGCCAGCGGACTGTATGAAAAACTGTTTTTT.

The rearrangement joins TRBV27 to TRBJ2-7, with D possibly matching TRBD2 (7 bases). This CDR3 spans 16 amino acids. Germline V gene lookup returns CDR1 MNHEY and CDR2 SMNVEV (reference sequence). The germline V and J ends were trimmed by 6 bases and 3 bases, with 21 bases remaining between them. The CDR3 here is CASSLLAGANSYEQYF. CDR3 nucleotide sequence: TGTGCCAGCAGCCTCTTGGCGGGGGCGAATAGCTACGAGCAGTACTTC.

The rearrangement joins TRBV19 to TRBJ1-6; 7 bases line up with TRBD1. Germline V CDR1 and CDR2: LNHDA, SQIVND (reference sequence). With 7 bases clipped from V and 6 bases from J, the junction kept 6 bases outside the gene matches. CDR3 size: 14 residues. CDR3 sequence: CASNQNRGNSPLHF. In nucleotides, the CDR3 is TGTGCCAGTAATCAGAACAGGGGTAATTCACCCCTCCACTTT. The variable domain in full, with the rest retrieved from reference TRBV19 and TRBJ1-6, is DGGITQSPKYLFRKEGQNVTLSCEQNLNHDAMYWYRQDPGQGLRLIYYSQIVNDFQKGDIAEGYSVSREKKESFPLTVTSAQKNPTAFYLCASNQNRGNSPLHFGNGTRLTVT.

The V and J genes are TRBV28 and TRBJ1-5, with 7 bases aligning to TRBD1. The J segment lost 3 bases and the V segment lost 11 bases, leaving 13 bases of the junction unmatched. This CDR3 comprises 15 residues. Looked up from germline, CDR1 is MDHEN and CDR2 is SYDVKM. CDR3 in amino acids: CAAEGGGTLNQPQHF. CDR3 DNA: TGTGCCGCAGAAGGGGGCGGTACACTCAATCAGCCCCAGCATTTT.

J is TRBJ1-5 and V is TRBV2, with a tentative D call TRBD1 (6 bases). Germline V gene data show CDR1 as SNHLY and CDR2 as FYNNEI. The CDR3 has 13 amino acids. V lost 7 bases and J 6 bases, leaving 13 bases between the germline ends. CDR3 residues: CASNTGAGQPQHF. The CDR3 DNA is TGTGCCAGCAATACGGGGGCGGGTCAGCCCCAGCATTTT.

The chain joins TRBV5-1 to TRBJ2-1; weak D call: TRBD2 (6 bases). The germline V gene has CDR1 SGHRS and CDR2 YFSETQ. V was cut by 0 bases and J by 12 bases, with 10 bases left in between. The CDR3 contains 12 residues. The CDR3 loop reads CASSLGGAGQFF. CDR3 bases: TGCGCCAGCAGCTTGGGCGGGGCGGGGCAGTTCTTC.

The CDR3 DNA follows: TGTGCCAGTAGTATTACCGGGACCCCAGCAACAGATACGCAGTATTTT. The encoded protein is CASSITGTPATDTQYF. The chain recombines TRBV19 with TRBJ2-3, with D perhaps matching TRBD1 or TRBD2 (5 bases each). The V gene lost 3 bases and the J gene lost 3 bases, with 16 bases spanning the gap. This CDR3 contains 16 residues. Per germline, CDR1 LNHDA and CDR2 SQIVND (reference sequence).

The chain couples TRBV27 to TRBJ2-4, with D uncertain. V lost 2 bases to trimming and J lost 3 bases, with 11 bases between them. Germline V gene sequence: CDR1 MNHEY, CDR2 SMNVEV (reference sequence). The CDR3 consists of 15 residues. Here the CDR3 reads CASSLIGEGKNIQYF. CDR3 bases: TGTGCCAGCAGTTTAATAGGTGAAGGCAAAAACATTCAGTACTTC.

The chain joins TRBV5-1 to TRBJ1-1; D unresolved. The CDR3 loop spans 14 amino acids. V lost 0 bases, J lost 0 bases, and 6 bases lay in between. Germline V gene data show CDR1 as SGHRS and CDR2 as YFSETQ. The CDR3 coding sequence is TGCGCCAGCAGCTTGGAACAGCTGAACACTGAAGCTTTCTTT. Its translation: CASSLEQLNTEAFF.

The CDR3 reads CASSLGQGQGYTF. The CDR3 coding sequence is TGCGCCAGCAGCTTGGGGCAGGGTCAAGGCTACACCTTC. The chain has TRBV5-1 and TRBJ1-2; the D gene is possibly TRBD1 (5 bases). V was cut by 0 bases and J by 8 bases, with 11 bases left in between. The CDR3 is 13 amino acids. CDR1 SGHRS and CDR2 YFSETQ come from the germline V gene. The whole variable domain, remainder taken from reference TRBV5-1 and TRBJ1-2, is KAGVTQTPRYLIKTRGQQVTLSCSPISGHRSVSWYQQTPGQGLQFLFEYFSETQRNKGNFPGRFSGRQFSNSRSEMNVSTLELGDSALYLCASSLGQGQGYTFGSGTRLTVV.

This clone has just one count. The V call is TRBV7-6, the J call TRBJ2-1; TRBD2 matches at 13 bases. Germline-derived CDR1 and CDR2 are SGHVS and FNYEAQ. The CDR3 consists of 16 residues. Trimming removed 7 bases from V and 0 bases from J; junction bases left unmatched: 3. CDR3 coding DNA: TGTGCCAGCACTACTAGCGGGGGGGCCTCCTACAATGAGCAGTTCTTC. Residues: CASTTSGGASYNEQFF.